A selection of T cell receptor beta chains follows, all from one sample in a study of graft-versus-host responses after intestinal transplantation. Antigen specificity for these receptors is unknown. This table comes from immunoSEQ multiplex PCR, and its TCRdb copy is limited to in-frame clones, with some not included. The sample records around 87,000 clones, 92% being singletons. Sequenced material: unstimulated CD8+ T cells sorted from spleen or lymph node cells, taken before transplant. These receptors came from a human donor who was the organ donor for an intestinal transplant. Both conserved end residues are part of each CDR3.

v_gene | CDR3aa
TRBV19 | CASSNSLEQYF
TRBV9 | CASSSSLAGGPRDTQYF
TRBV4-1 | CASSQDPPDEQFF
TRBV4-1 | CASSQGPGTGRSTDTQYF
TRBV9 | CASSYTGEGNQPQHF
TRBV19 | CATSPGGPYNEQFF
TRBV4-2 | CASSQDPTDSAKAEAFF
TRBV5-8 | CASSSRGGEQYF
TRBV7-9 | CASSPPGPQGKAPHTEAFF
TRBV5-6 | CASSFLGGGAETQYF
TRBV27 | CASTIAGDNEQFF
TRBV11-2 | CASSSGVGSAEETQYF